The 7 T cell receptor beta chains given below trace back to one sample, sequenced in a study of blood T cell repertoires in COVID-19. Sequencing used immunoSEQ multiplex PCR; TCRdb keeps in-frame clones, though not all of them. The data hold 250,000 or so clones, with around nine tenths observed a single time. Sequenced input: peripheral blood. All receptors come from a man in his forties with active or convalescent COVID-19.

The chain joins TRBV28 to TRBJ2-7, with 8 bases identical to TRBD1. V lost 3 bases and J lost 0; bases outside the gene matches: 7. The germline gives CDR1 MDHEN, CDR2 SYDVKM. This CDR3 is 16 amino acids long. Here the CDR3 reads CASSLLDRANSYEQYF. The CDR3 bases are TGTGCCAGCAGTTTGTTGGACAGGGCAAACTCCTACGAGCAGTACTTC.

The CDR3 is CASSLALSRFEQFF. The CDR3 DNA is TGTGCCAGCAGCTTAGCCCTGTCGAGGTTTGAGCAGTTCTTC. The genes are TRBV7-9 and TRBJ2-1; D remains unclear. With 0 bases removed from V and 9 bases from J, the gap between germline ends came to 12 bases. The CDR3 has 14 amino acids. Germline CDR1 and CDR2: SEHNR and FQNEAQ (reference sequence).

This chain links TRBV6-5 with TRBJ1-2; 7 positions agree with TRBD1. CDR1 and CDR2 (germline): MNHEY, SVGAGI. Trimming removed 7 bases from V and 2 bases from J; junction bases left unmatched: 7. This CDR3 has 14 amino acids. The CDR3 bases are TGTGCCAGCACCAAACCGGGACAGAACTATGGCTACACCTTC. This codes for CASTKPGQNYGYTF.

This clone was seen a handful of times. CDR3 loop: CASSLVAGAYNEQFF. The CDR3 DNA is TGCGCCAGCAGCTTGGTAGCGGGGGCCTACAATGAGCAGTTCTTC. This chain joins TRBV5-1 and TRBJ2-1; TRBD2 matches 9 bases. Germline CDR1 is SGHRS and CDR2 is YFSETQ. J lost 2 bases, V lost 0 bases, and 0 bases had no gene match. CDR3 length: 15 residues.

CDR3 DNA sequence: TGTGCCAGCATTAAGACAGGGGCTGGGACTGAAGCTTTCTTT. As protein: CASIKTGAGTEAFF. The chain recombines TRBV6-5 with TRBJ1-1, with TRBD1 matching 8 bases. V shed 7 bases and J 5 bases; nucleotides not matched to a gene: 9. The CDR3 runs to 14 residues. The germline gives CDR1 MNHEY, CDR2 SVGAGI.

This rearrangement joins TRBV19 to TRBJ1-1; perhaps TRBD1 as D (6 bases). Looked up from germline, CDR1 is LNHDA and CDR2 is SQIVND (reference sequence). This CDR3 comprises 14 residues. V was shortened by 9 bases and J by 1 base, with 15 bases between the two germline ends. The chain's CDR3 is CASCVGQRNTEAFF. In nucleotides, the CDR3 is TGTGCCAGCTGCGTCGGACAGAGGAACACTGAAGCTTTCTTT.

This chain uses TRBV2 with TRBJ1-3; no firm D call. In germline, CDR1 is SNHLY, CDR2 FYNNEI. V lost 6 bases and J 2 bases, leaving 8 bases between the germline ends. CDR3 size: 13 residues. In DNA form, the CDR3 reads TGTGCCAGCAGGATCAGCGCTGGAAACACCATATATTTT. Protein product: CASRISAGNTIYF.